This T cell receptor beta chain stems from a study of cytotoxic CD8 clonotypes in ibrutinib-treated CLL. Whole-study context: The taking of response samples occurred after a median about eleven months of treatment, with a range of 6 to 36. Notes on the study in general: Shared public clonotypes were rare, and on treatment they either got smaller or stayed the same.

Sequencing was performed with immunoSEQ multiplex PCR; in TCRdb, only in-frame clones are kept and a portion is missing. The sample records some 150,000 clones, 80% being singletons. Germline CDR1 and CDR2: SGHRS and YFSETQ. J gave up 3 bases and V 4 bases, and 4 bases lay outside the gene matches. The CDR3 is 13 residues long. As regards this clone: As yet, its antigen is unknown.

The TCR sequence derives from a human donor with chronic lymphocytic leukemia. The input for sequencing was PBMCs, taken after 36 months of ibrutinib treatment. This chain uses TRBV5-1 with TRBJ2-7, with 7 bases identical to TRBD1. The CDR3: CASSLGTDYEQYF. The DNA for the CDR3 is TGCGCCAGCAGCCTGGGGACAGACTACGAGCAGTACTTC.